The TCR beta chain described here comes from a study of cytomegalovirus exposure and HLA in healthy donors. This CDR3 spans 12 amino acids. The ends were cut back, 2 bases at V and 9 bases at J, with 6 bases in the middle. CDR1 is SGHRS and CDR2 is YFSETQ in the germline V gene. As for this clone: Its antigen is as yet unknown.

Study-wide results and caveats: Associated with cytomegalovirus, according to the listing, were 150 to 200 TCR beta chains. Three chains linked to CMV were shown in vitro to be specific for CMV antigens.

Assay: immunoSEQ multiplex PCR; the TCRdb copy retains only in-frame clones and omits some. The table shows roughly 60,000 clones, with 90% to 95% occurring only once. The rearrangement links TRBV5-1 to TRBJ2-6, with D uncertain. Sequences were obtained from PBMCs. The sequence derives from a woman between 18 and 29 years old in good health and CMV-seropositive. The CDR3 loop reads CASSFQDNVLTF. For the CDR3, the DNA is TGCGCCAGCAGCTTCCAGGACAACGTCCTGACTTTC.